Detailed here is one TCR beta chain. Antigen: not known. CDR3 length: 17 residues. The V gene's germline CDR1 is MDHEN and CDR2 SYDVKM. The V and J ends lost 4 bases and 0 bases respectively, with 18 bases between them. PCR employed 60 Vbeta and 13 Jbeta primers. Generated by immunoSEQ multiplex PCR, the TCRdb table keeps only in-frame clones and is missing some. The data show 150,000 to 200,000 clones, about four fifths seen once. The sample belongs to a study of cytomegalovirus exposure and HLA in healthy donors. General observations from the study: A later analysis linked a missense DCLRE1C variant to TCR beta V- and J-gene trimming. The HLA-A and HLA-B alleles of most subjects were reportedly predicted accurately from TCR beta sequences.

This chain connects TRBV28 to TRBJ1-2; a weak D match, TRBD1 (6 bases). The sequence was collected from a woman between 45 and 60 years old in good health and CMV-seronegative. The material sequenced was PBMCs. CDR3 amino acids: CASSSPGQLKTNYGYTF. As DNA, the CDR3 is TGTGCCAGCAGTTCCCCAGGACAGCTTAAAACTAACTATGGCTACACCTTC.